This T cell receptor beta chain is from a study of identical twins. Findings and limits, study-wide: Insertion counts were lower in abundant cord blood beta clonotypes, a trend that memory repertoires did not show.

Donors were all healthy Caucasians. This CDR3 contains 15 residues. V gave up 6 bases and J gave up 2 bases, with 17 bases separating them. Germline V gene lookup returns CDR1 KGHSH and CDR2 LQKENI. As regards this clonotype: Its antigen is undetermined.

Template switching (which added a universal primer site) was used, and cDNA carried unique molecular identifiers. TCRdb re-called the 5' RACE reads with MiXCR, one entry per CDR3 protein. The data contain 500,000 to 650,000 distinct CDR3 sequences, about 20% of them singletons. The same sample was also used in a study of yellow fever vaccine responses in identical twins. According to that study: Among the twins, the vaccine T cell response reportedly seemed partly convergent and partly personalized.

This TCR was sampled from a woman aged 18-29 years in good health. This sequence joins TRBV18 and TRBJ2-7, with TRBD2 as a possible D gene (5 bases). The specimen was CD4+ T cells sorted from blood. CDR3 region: CASSSYAMGAYEQYV. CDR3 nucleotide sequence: TGTGCCAGCTCCAGTTACGCAATGGGAGCCTACGAGCAGTACGTC.